The source of this TCR beta chain is a study of OX40 agonist ivuxolimab in advanced cancers. Clones were sequenced by immunoSEQ multiplex PCR, and TCRdb holds only the in-frame ones, with some missing. The sample has about 130,000 clones, about 92% seen once. The CDR3 consists of 14 residues. CDR1 is SGHVS and CDR2 is FQNEAQ in the germline V gene. J lost 9 bases, V lost 1 base, and 7 bases had no gene match. The clonotype comes from an adult with an advanced solid tumor such as melanoma, head and neck, liver or kidney cancer. The V and J genes are TRBV7-8 and TRBJ1-2; 8 positions agree with TRBD1. The sample consisted of CD4+ or CD8+ T cells sorted from blood, taken in a trial of the OX40 agonist ivuxolimab. CDR3 protein: CASSLVAQGASYTF. DNA of the CDR3: TGTGCCAGCAGCTTAGTGGCCCAGGGGGCTAGCTACACCTTC. Full variable domain (remainder filled in from reference TRBV7-8 and TRBJ1-2): GAGVSQSPRYKVAKRGQDVALRCDPISGHVSLFWYQQALGQGPEFLTYFQNEAQLDKSGLPSDRFFAERPEGSVSTLKIQRTQQEDSAVYLCASSLVAQGASYTFGSGTRLTVV.